Shown below are 4 T cell receptor beta chains from a single sample sequenced in a study of PD-1 blockade in mismatch repair-deficient tumors (dated by TCRdb to 2016 to 2017). Library preparation was by the immunoSEQ multiplex PCR assay. Not all clones reach the TCRdb copy of this immuneACCESS table, which keeps in-frame sequences only. Checked studies attribute under half of the gap to unresolved V genes and leave the rest unexplained. For this sample the table gives 75,000 to 85,000 clones, of which around 85% were detected only once. The ten largest clones capture about 2.6% of the sample. The time point label corresponds to: peripheral blood 12 weeks after first pembrolizumab dose. The sample here was peripheral blood, taken 12 weeks after starting pembrolizumab. Receptors originate from an adult with mismatch repair-deficient cancer.

This chain connects TRBV7-3 to TRBJ2-7; TRBD2 matches 12 bases. The trim removed 5 bases at V and 5 bases at J, leaving 7 bases unmatched. This CDR3 contains 15 residues. Germline V gives CDR1 SGHTA, CDR2 FQGTGA. The DNA for the CDR3 is TGTGCCAGCAGCCCACGACTAGCGGGAGTCCACGAGCAGTACTTC. Translated: CASSPRLAGVHEQYF.

The rearrangement joins TRBV10-2 to TRBJ1-1, with TRBD1 as a possible D gene (6 bases). Trimming took off 6 bases at V and 5 bases at J, with 13 bases between the two ends. This CDR3 comprises 13 residues. The germline V gene encodes CDR1 WSHSY and CDR2 SAAADI. CDR3 nucleotide sequence: TGCGCCAGCAGCAAAGAGGGGGGGACTGAAGCTTTCTTT. Protein: CASSKEGGTEAFF.

This clone has just a few counts. This rearrangement joins TRBV27 to TRBJ2-7; TRBD1 aligns across 7 bases. Germline V lookup: CDR1 MNHEY, CDR2 SMNVEV (reference sequence). This CDR3 contains 11 residues. V dropped 5 bases and J dropped 11; count of bases not matched to a gene: 6. The CDR3 DNA reads as TGTGCCAGCAGTAATAGGGGGCGAAAGTACTTC. It encodes CASSNRGRKYF.

The CDR3 loop reads CASSLWEGARDTQYF. The CDR3 nucleotides are TGTGCCAGCAGCTTATGGGAGGGGGCAAGAGATACGCAGTATTTT. The gene calls are TRBV5-5 and TRBJ2-3; possibly TRBD1 or TRBD2 for D (7 bases each). There are 15 residues in the CDR3. The V end lost 2 bases, the J end lost 5 bases, and 15 bases lay between the germline ends. Per the germline V gene, CDR1 is SGHKS and CDR2 is YYEKEE (reference sequence). Combining the CDR3 with reference TRBV5-5 and TRBJ2-3 gives the whole variable domain DAGVTQSPTHLIKTRGQQVTLRCSPISGHKSVSWYQQVLGQGPQFIFQYYEKEERGRGNFPDRFSARQFPNYSSELNVNALLLGDSALYLCASSLWEGARDTQYFGPGTRLTVL.